Presented here are 27 T cell receptor beta chains from one specimen sequenced in a study of cytomegalovirus exposure and HLA in healthy donors. Primers for the PCR totalled 60 Vbeta and 13 Jbeta. Sequencing used immunoSEQ multiplex PCR; TCRdb keeps in-frame clones, though not all of them. The sample totals 87,000 or so clones; its top ten clones hold less than 20%. The sequencing sample was made of PBMCs. The receptors here all came from a man aged 45-65 years in good health and CMV-seropositive.

The chain joins TRBV11-3 to TRBJ2-2; D is unresolved. Between the trimmed V and J ends, which lost 6 bases and 5 bases, there was a span of 19 bases. This CDR3 region has 16 residues. Germline V gene data show CDR1 as SGHNT and CDR2 as YENEEA. Here the CDR3 reads CASSSPPRKETGELFF. Written as DNA, the CDR3 is TGTGCCAGCAGTTCTCCTCCCAGAAAGGAGACCGGGGAGCTGTTTTTT.

This rearrangement joins TRBV28 to TRBJ2-5; TRBD1 matches at 8 bases. This CDR3 has 16 amino acids. CDR1 and CDR2 from the germline V gene are MDHEN and SYDVKM. Unmatched junction bases numbered 15, after V lost 7 bases and J lost 5 bases. CDR3 residues: CASIHAQGAGWETQYF. CDR3 bases: TGTGCCAGCATCCACGCCCAGGGGGCAGGATGGGAGACCCAGTACTTC.

The J gene is TRBJ2-5, the V gene TRBV11-2; D perhaps matches TRBD2 (6 bases). This CDR3 spans 13 amino acids. Germline-derived CDR1 and CDR2 are SGHAT and FQNNGV. The CDR3 protein is CATAGSQGETQYF. CDR3 coding DNA: TGTGCTACGGCGGGATCCCAGGGAGAGACCCAGTACTTC.

The V gene is TRBV9, the J gene TRBJ2-1; possible D gene TRBD2, 5 bases. The CDR3 has 16 residues. The germline gives CDR1 SGDLS, CDR2 YYNGEE. The V end lost 0 bases, the J end lost 8 bases, and 18 bases lay between the germline ends. The CDR3 sequence: CASSVVAGPRWDEQFF. The DNA of the CDR3 is TGTGCCAGCAGCGTAGTGGCGGGTCCCCGATGGGATGAGCAGTTCTTC.

The chain couples TRBV18 to TRBJ2-5, with 11 bases that match TRBD2. The CDR3 is 16 amino acids. V gave up 3 bases and J gave up 5 bases; unmatched junction bases: 8. CDR1 and CDR2 (germline): KGHSH, LQKENI. CDR3 nucleotides: TGTGCCAGCTCACCTGTTAGCGGGAGGGCCGGGGAGACCCAGTACTTC. Residues: CASSPVSGRAGETQYF.

The chain employs TRBV28 and TRBJ1-3, with a tentative D call TRBD1 (6 bases). This CDR3 is built from 12 residues. The germline V and J ends were trimmed by 5 bases and 7 bases, with 9 bases remaining between them. CDR1 and CDR2 from the germline V gene are MDHEN and SYDVKM. The CDR3 nucleotides read TGTGCCAGCAGTGCTCAGGGGAACACCATATATTTT. Its translation: CASSAQGNTIYF.

The chain combines TRBV18 with TRBJ2-5, with 7 bases aligning to TRBD1. V trimming: 5 bases; J trimming: 1 base; junction bases outside the gene matches: 4. The CDR3 spans 14 residues. Germline V gene sequence: CDR1 KGHSH, CDR2 LQKENI. The CDR3 protein is CASSRDRAQETQYF. Here the CDR3 DNA reads TGTGCCAGCTCAAGGGACAGAGCCCAAGAGACCCAGTACTTC.

DNA of the CDR3: TGTGCCAGCAGCTCGGACAGGGGGCGGGATGGCTACACCTTC. Translating it yields CASSSDRGRDGYTF. V gene TRBV27 combines with J gene TRBJ1-2, with 11 bases fitting TRBD1. CDR1 and CDR2 (germline): MNHEY, SMNVEV (reference sequence). V lost 6 bases and J lost 6; bases outside the gene matches: 6. The CDR3 length is 14 residues.

The chain employs TRBV9 and TRBJ1-1; D remains ambiguous. This CDR3 comprises 14 residues. Germline assignment: CDR1 SGDLS and CDR2 YYNGEE. V shed 0 bases and J shed 4 bases, with 10 bases lying between them. Here the CDR3 DNA reads TGTGCCAGCAGCGTAGACAGTTTCAGCACTGAAGCTTTCTTT. Amino acids: CASSVDSFSTEAFF.

This sequence joins TRBV30 and TRBJ1-1; possible D gene TRBD1, 5 bases. The CDR3 length is 14 residues. V lost 0 bases to trimming and J lost 5 bases, with 13 bases between them. The germline V gene has CDR1 GTSNPN and CDR2 SVGIG (reference sequence). CDR3 protein: CAWSVRQGFTEAFF. CDR3 bases: TGTGCCTGGAGTGTAAGGCAGGGCTTTACTGAAGCTTTCTTT.

The chain carries TRBV11-3 and TRBJ1-1, with a possible D match to TRBD1 (6 bases). Between the trimmed V and J ends, which lost 5 bases and 6 bases, there was a span of 13 bases. The germline V gene has CDR1 SGHNT and CDR2 YENEEA. The CDR3 consists of 13 residues. CDR3 sequence: CASSAKGEPEAFF. The DNA of the CDR3 is TGTGCCAGCAGCGCAAAGGGGGAGCCTGAAGCTTTCTTT.

This chain connects TRBV21-1 to TRBJ1-2. TRBV21-1 is annotated as a pseudogene. The CDR3 covers 14 residues. DNA of the CDR3: TGTGCCAGCAGCAAAGTCGTCGGGTTCGGTGGCTACACCTTC. It is translated as CASSKVVGFGGYTF.

This chain joins TRBV5-4 and TRBJ1-1; 7 nucleotides align to TRBD1. This CDR3 has 15 amino acids. Germline V gene sequence: CDR1 SGHNT, CDR2 YYREEE (reference sequence). Trimming removed 2 bases from V and 1 base from J; junction bases left unmatched: 5. For the CDR3, the DNA is TGTGCCAGCAGCTTCTGGACAGGTCGGAACACTGAAGCTTTCTTT. Translated: CASSFWTGRNTEAFF.

The chain is built from TRBV25-1 and TRBJ1-2; a weak D match, TRBD1 (5 bases). CDR3 length equals 16 residues. Germline V CDR1 and CDR2: MGHDK, SYGVNS. V was shortened by 1 base and J by 0 bases, with 12 bases between the two germline ends. CDR3: CASSEFGGIANYGYTF. Written as DNA, the CDR3 is TGTGCCAGCAGTGAATTTGGGGGGATAGCTAACTATGGCTACACCTTC.

V and J are TRBV5-6 and TRBJ2-3; a weak D match, TRBD2 (6 bases). The germline V gene has CDR1 SGHDT and CDR2 YYEEEE. The V end was cut by 6 bases, the J end by 1 base, with 15 bases between. The CDR3 has 15 residues. The CDR3 protein is CASNPSGVGTDTQYF. The CDR3 DNA follows: TGTGCCAGCAACCCGTCGGGAGTTGGCACAGATACGCAGTATTTT. The variable domain in full, with the rest retrieved from reference TRBV5-6 and TRBJ2-3, is DAGVTQSPTHLIKTRGQQVTLRCSPKSGHDTVSWYQQALGQGPQFIFQYYEEEERQRGNFPDRFSGHQFPNYSSELNVNALLLGDSALYLCASNPSGVGTDTQYFGPGTRLTVL.

V usage is TRBV9 and J usage is TRBJ2-1, with 13 bases aligning to TRBD2. V dropped 4 bases and J dropped 3; count of bases not matched to a gene: 7. The CDR3 consists of 17 residues. The germline V gene encodes CDR1 SGDLS and CDR2 YYNGEE. The CDR3 nucleotides read TGTGCCAGCAGCACCTCCGGGACTAGCGGGAACTACAATGAGCAGTTCTTC. It encodes CASSTSGTSGNYNEQFF.

This sequence joins TRBV6-5 and TRBJ1-4; 9 nucleotides line up with TRBD1. The CDR3 consists of 15 residues. CDR1 and CDR2 (germline): MNHEY, SVGAGI. V shed 1 base, J shed 4 bases, and the junction held 1 base outside the gene matches. CDR3 in amino acids: CASSYLGQGNEKLFF. The CDR3, as DNA: TGTGCCAGCAGTTACTTGGGACAGGGTAATGAAAAACTGTTTTTT.

V and J are TRBV7-6 and TRBJ1-1; D uncertain. V lost 2 bases, J lost 1 base, and 8 bases lay in between. This CDR3 has 14 amino acids. The germline gives CDR1 SGHVS, CDR2 FNYEAQ. Here the CDR3 reads CASSLIEGNTEAFF. CDR3 DNA: TGTGCCAGCAGCTTAATAGAGGGGAACACTGAAGCTTTCTTT.

The chain carries TRBV5-1 and TRBJ2-2; 9 bases line up with TRBD1. Germline V gene data show CDR1 as SGHRS and CDR2 as YFSETQ. V shed 3 bases, J shed 5 bases, and the junction held 5 bases outside the gene matches. The CDR3 is made up of 15 amino acids. CDR3 loop: CASSSGDRVTGELFF. The CDR3 nucleotides are TGCGCCAGCAGCTCTGGGGACAGGGTGACCGGGGAGCTGTTTTTT.

The gene calls are TRBV18 and TRBJ1-1, with D possibly matching TRBD1 (5 bases). The CDR3 has 15 amino acids. Trimming shortened V by 3 bases and J by 1 base, and 12 bases separated the two germline ends. The V gene's germline CDR1 is KGHSH and CDR2 LQKENI. The CDR3 here is CASSPRTPGNTEAFF. The CDR3 nucleotides are TGTGCCAGCTCACCCCGGACACCGGGGAACACTGAAGCTTTCTTT.

V usage is TRBV9 and J usage is TRBJ2-3; TRBD2 matches 14 bases. CDR1 and CDR2 from the germline V gene are SGDLS and YYNGEE. J was trimmed by 4 bases and V by 2 bases; bases with no gene match: 12. This CDR3 has 19 amino acids. For the CDR3, the DNA is TGTGCCAGCAGCGTTGGGACTAGCGGGAGAGGTAGGATCCCAGATACGCAGTATTTT. The encoded protein is CASSVGTSGRGRIPDTQYF.

The DNA of the CDR3 is TGTGCCAGCAGTGCCGTGATGGCGGGAGGCCGCAATGAGCAGTTCTTC. Its translation: CASSAVMAGGRNEQFF. The chain links TRBV6-4 to TRBJ2-1, with TRBD2 matching 8 bases. Trimming at V came to 4 bases and at J to 6 bases, leaving 11 bases not matched to a gene. The CDR3 sequence is 16 residues long. Germline V gene data show CDR1 as MRHNA and CDR2 as SNTAGT.

V and J are TRBV5-1 and TRBJ1-2; 8 nucleotides match TRBD1. This CDR3 spans 14 amino acids. V shed 2 bases and J 4 bases; nucleotides not matched to a gene: 4. Looked up from germline, CDR1 is SGHRS and CDR2 is YFSETQ. The CDR3 region has the DNA TGCGCCAGCAGCTTCGACAGGGGCCCCTATGGCTACACCTTC. Protein: CASSFDRGPYGYTF.

The chain has TRBV7-8 and TRBJ2-7; TRBD2 is a possible D gene (7 bases). The CDR3 extends over 15 amino acids. The V and J ends lost 4 bases and 1 base respectively, with 14 bases between them. CDR1 is SGHVS and CDR2 is FQNEAQ in the germline V gene. The CDR3 region is CASSWGPAGSYEQYF. DNA of the CDR3: TGTGCCAGCAGCTGGGGGCCAGCGGGGTCCTACGAGCAGTACTTC.

The CDR3 spells CASSFDNRGLYGYTF. Here the CDR3 DNA reads TGTGCCAGCAGCTTCGACAACAGGGGCCTGTATGGCTACACCTTC. The V call is TRBV7-2, the J call TRBJ1-2; 7 bases are shared with TRBD1. The junction had 9 bases not matched to a gene; V was cut back by 3 bases and J by 5 bases. The CDR3 length is 15 residues. Per the germline V gene, CDR1 is SGHTA and CDR2 is FQGNSA.

This chain links TRBV7-2 with TRBJ2-2, with 8 bases identical to TRBD2. The CDR3 is made up of 16 amino acids. Germline CDR1 and CDR2: SGHTA and FQGNSA. V shed 6 bases and J 6 bases; nucleotides not matched to a gene: 12. For the CDR3, the DNA is TGTGCCAGCAGTCGCAGCGGGGGAGTACGGGCCGGGGAGCTGTTTTTT. It specifies CASSRSGGVRAGELFF.

This rearrangement joins TRBV5-4 to TRBJ1-1; D is perhaps TRBD1 (6 bases). V lost 2 bases to trimming and J lost 2 bases, with 10 bases between them. CDR1 and CDR2 (germline): SGHNT, YYREEE (reference sequence). This CDR3 region has 14 residues. CDR3 region: CASSFEDSNTEAFF. DNA of the CDR3: TGTGCCAGCAGCTTTGAGGACAGCAACACTGAAGCTTTCTTT.